This T cell receptor beta chain is drawn from a study of tumour-infiltrating T cells in Burkitt lymphoma. Assay used: immunoSEQ multiplex PCR; TCRdb lists only in-frame clones, some missing. This sample has 46,000 or so clones, with more than 25% found just once. CDR3 size: 19 residues. Germline values: CDR1 SGHTA, CDR2 FQGNSA. V lost 3 bases and J lost 0, with 21 bases in between. This clone was recorded a few times. The TCR was taken from a human donor with Burkitt lymphoma. This rearrangement joins TRBV7-2 to TRBJ1-3; the D gene is possibly TRBD1 (6 bases). Sequenced: tumor tissue. As DNA, the CDR3 is TGTGCCAGCAGCTTCTCCCAGACAGGCAGAGACTACTCTGGAAACACCATATATTTT. Translated, it gives CASSFSQTGRDYSGNTIYF.